A selection of T cell receptor beta chains follows, all from one sample in a study of T cell repertoires in cytomegalovirus infection. Antigen specificity for these receptors is unknown. MiXCR was run by TCRdb on the reads, yielding one entry per CDR3 protein. The sample yields about 920,000 distinct CDR3 sequences, approximately 33% seen once. Sequencing used cultured CD8+ T cells from PBMCs, obtained from culture after CMV antigen stimulation. Receptors were obtained from a human donor in good health (CMV status not recorded). Some clones in this sample may be carry-over from other donors' samples. Both conserved end residues are part of each CDR3. Part of the rows lack a size; the others show once, few, many or a class for expanded clones.

v_gene,abundance,CDR3aa
TRBV19,few,CASSQISGNTIYF
TRBV5-4,NA,CASSLARELNTEAFF
TRBV6-1,NA,CASSEVRTVNSPLHF
TRBV7-9,few,CASSPWTGTSTDTQYF
TRBV24-1,NA,CATSEQSNTGELFF
TRBV27,few,CASSPSRGSLNYGYTF
TRBV25-1,once,CASSPSLGWGYTF
TRBV4-2,NA,CASSQDKRGTDTQYF
TRBV7-6,many,CASSSGPNTGELFF
TRBV6-1,NA,CASSFLAESYNEQFF
TRBV27,NA,CASSLKRGLTDTQYF
TRBV19,NA,CASSIDLGTGSYNEQFF
TRBV6-1,many,CASKDSWNQPQHF
TRBV15,few,CATSRSGGDQPQHF
TRBV7-9,few,CASVDAANYGYTF
TRBV4-3,NA,CASSQAQGGNTIYF
TRBV7-2,many,CATSRVLGEAFF
TRBV25-1,few,CASSEWGVLNYGYTF
TRBV12-5,NA,CASGIQGYYEQYF
TRBV3-1,NA,CASSQVGAGLTEAFF
TRBV20-1,NA,CSARKRFFAGTEKLFF
TRBV6-5,NA,CASSYSNSGNEQFF
TRBV7-2,many,CASSLEGGGLQETQYF
TRBV4-3,few,CASSPPGRVDTQYF
TRBV12-3/TRBV12-4,NA,CASSSPTSGTEVSGDTQYF
TRBV29-1,few,CSAGQGDGYTF
TRBV2,NA,CAMRDTGYYGYTF
TRBV4-3,few,CASSQDLGLENTEAFF
TRBV20-1,NA,CSASRINEQFF
TRBV2,few,CASEGQRITDTQYF
TRBV5-1,NA,CASSGGLAGYSYNEQFF
TRBV7-8,few,CASRQGVGNQPQHF
TRBV4-2,few,CASSQDSGVVYKETQYF
TRBV4-1,once,CASSQKTENTEAFF
TRBV7-8,many,CASSHRTGGSTNEKLFF
TRBV6-6,few,CASSPSGGAFLRETQYF
TRBV24-1,NA,CATSDGRVWETQYF
TRBV7-9,few,CASTGLAPDTQYF
TRBV7-3,few,CASSQVSYEQYF
TRBV24-1,few,CATSDPGTSGGDLFF
TRBV10-3,few,CAIRISLGRDTEAFF
TRBV6-2/TRBV6-3,NA,CASSYRGQEWEAEAFF
TRBV29-1,NA,CSVEAAGANVLTF
TRBV7-8,NA,CASSSIGVQPQHF
TRBV10-2,NA,CASSGLAGGREQYF
TRBV7-2,many,CASSLIIDRKQSGANVLTF
TRBV6-6,NA,CASTPNPFSGGGTDTQYF
TRBV7-6,few,CASSLGPRGTGPNNEQFF
TRBV7-9,many,CASRDGAYEQYF
TRBV7-8,few,CASSLEWLGAEETQYF
TRBV6-1,few,CASSEIQGGPYEQYF
TRBV19,NA,CASSTFIAGGPYNEQFF
TRBV14,NA,CASSLFAGAYEQYF
TRBV2,NA,CASSEAGLKISGANVLTF
TRBV6-5,few,CASSYGWAGDGETQYF